This T cell receptor beta chain was retrieved from a study of CD8+CD57+ T cells in acquired aplastic anemia. At the level of the study: Quantities of DNA derived from sorted CD4+ and CD8+ cells averaged around 3 ug. CD4+ reads averaged approximately 9.9 million in healthy donors.

TCR beta VDJ and CDR3 profiling used genomic DNA as template. TCRdb analysed the reads with MiXCR anew, one entry per CDR3 protein. Of roughly 51,000 distinct CDR3 sequences listed, over 60% are singletons. This clonotype turned up a few times. No antigen is known for it. Study-wide results and caveats: Patients and controls were found to share twenty-nine CD8+ CDR3 sequences.

CDR1 KGHDR and CDR2 SFDVKD come from the germline V gene. The CDR3 sequence is 15 residues long. V was shortened by 7 bases and J by 1 base, with 16 bases between the two germline ends. This clonotype was obtained from a human donor in good health, serving as a control. The J gene is TRBJ2-7, the V gene TRBV24-1; D uncertain. Sequenced: sorted CD4+, CD8+, or CD8+CD57+ T cells (not recorded which) from PBMCs. The CDR3 spells CATSDRVSASYEQYF. The CDR3 DNA sequence: TGTGCCACCAGCGATAGGGTCTCGGCTTCCTACGAGCAGTACTTC.